This T cell receptor (beta chain) was identified in a study of T cells in women clearing cervical HPV infection. About the study: Women with histologically confirmed HPV16-related CIN3 or worse, 2 with invasive cancer, served as cases. Cases' blood sampling followed lesion detection by median about 150 days (90 to 200).

On this clone itself: Its antigen remains unknown. From the germline J gene comes the end of the CDR3, since the read stops 3 residues before it.

Only in-frame clones appear in the TCRdb table, and some are missing; sequencing was by immunoSEQ multiplex PCR. This table lists tens of thousands of clones. V shed 4 bases and J shed 7 bases, with 16 bases lying between them. Germline V lookup: CDR1 SNHLY, CDR2 FYNNEI. The CDR3 runs 14 residues. Findings and limits, study-wide: Cases carried less TRBV6-7 than controls: approximately 0.1% versus 0.16%.

The source material was blood buffy coat. This sequence was found in a woman between 18 and 70 years old with a cervical HPV16 infection that either progressed to CIN3+ or cleared (not recorded which). V usage is TRBV2 and J usage is TRBJ1-2, with a tentative D call TRBD1 (5 bases). CDR3 bases read: TGTGCCAGCAGTGGGTTCGGCAGGGTGGCTGGC. It encodes CASSGFGRVAG. The CDR3 reads in full as CASSGFGRVAGYTF.